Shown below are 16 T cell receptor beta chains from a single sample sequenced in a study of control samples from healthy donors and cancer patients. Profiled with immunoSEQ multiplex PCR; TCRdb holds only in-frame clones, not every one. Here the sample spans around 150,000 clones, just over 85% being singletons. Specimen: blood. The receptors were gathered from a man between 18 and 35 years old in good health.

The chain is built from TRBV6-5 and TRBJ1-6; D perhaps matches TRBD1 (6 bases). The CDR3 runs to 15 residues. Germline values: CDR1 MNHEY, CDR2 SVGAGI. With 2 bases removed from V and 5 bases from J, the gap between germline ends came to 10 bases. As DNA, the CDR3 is TGTGCCAGCAGTTACGGGACACTTCATAATTCACCCCTCCACTTT. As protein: CASSYGTLHNSPLHF.

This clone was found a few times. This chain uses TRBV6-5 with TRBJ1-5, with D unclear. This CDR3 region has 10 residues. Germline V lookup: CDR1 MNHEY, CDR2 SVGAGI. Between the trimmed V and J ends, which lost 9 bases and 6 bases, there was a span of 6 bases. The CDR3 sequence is CARYGQPQHF. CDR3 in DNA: TGTGCCAGGTACGGTCAGCCCCAGCATTTT.

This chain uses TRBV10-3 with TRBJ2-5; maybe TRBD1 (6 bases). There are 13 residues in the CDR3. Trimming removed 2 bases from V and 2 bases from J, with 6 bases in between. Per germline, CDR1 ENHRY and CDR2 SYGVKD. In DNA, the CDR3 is TGTGCCATCAGTGAGGGACAGCAAGAGACCCAGTACTTC. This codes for CAISEGQQETQYF.

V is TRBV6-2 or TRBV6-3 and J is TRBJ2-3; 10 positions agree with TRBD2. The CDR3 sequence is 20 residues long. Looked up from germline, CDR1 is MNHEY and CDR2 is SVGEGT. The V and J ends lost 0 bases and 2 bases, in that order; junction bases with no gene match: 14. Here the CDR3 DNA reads TGTGCCAGCAGTTACTCGTCTAGCGGGGGCGAGTTTTCGCCCACAGATACGCAGTATTTT. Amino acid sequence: CASSYSSSGGEFSPTDTQYF.

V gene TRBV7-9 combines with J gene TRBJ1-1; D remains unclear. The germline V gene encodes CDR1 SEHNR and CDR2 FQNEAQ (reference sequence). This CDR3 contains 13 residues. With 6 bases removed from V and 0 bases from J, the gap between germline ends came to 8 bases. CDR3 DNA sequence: TGTGCCAGCAGTTTACCGGTGAACACTGAAGCTTTCTTT. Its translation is CASSLPVNTEAFF.

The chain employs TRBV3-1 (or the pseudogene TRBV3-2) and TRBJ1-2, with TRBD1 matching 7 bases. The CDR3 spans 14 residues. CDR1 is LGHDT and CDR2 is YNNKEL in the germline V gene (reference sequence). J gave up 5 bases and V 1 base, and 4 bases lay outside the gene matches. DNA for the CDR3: TGTGCCAGCAGCCAAGCGTCAGGGGGTTATGGCTACACCTTC. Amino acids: CASSQASGGYGYTF.

CDR3 protein: CASSRLAGRPGETQYF. CDR3 nucleotide sequence: TGTGCCAGCAGCAGACTAGCGGGGAGACCCGGAGAGACCCAGTACTTC. The J gene is TRBJ2-5, the V gene TRBV27; 11 bases match TRBD2. Germline assignment: CDR1 MNHEY and CDR2 SMNVEV (reference sequence). The CDR3 sequence is 16 residues long. Losses at the gene ends were 6 bases for V and 4 bases for J; bases not matched to a gene: 10.

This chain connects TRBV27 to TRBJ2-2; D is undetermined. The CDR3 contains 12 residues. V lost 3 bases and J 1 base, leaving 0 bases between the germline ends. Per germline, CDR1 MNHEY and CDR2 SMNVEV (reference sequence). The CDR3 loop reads CASSLNTGELFF. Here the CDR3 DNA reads TGTGCCAGCAGTTTGAACACCGGGGAGCTGTTTTTT.

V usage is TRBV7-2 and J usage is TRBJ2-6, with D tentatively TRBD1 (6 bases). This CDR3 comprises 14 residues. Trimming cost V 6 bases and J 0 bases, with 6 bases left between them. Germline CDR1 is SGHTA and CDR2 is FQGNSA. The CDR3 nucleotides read TGTGCCAGCAGGGGGGCCTCTGGGGCCAACGTCCTGACTTTC. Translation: CASRGASGANVLTF. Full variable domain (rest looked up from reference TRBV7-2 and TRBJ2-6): GAGVSQSPSNKVTEKGKDVELRCDPISGHTALYWYRQSLGQGLEFLIYFQGNSAPDKSGLPSDRFSAERTGGSVSTLTIQRTQQEDSAVYLCASRGASGANVLTFGAGSRLTVL.

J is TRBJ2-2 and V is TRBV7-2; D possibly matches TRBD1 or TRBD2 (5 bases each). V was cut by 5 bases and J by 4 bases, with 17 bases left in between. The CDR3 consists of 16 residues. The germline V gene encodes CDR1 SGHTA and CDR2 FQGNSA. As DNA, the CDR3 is TGTGCCAGCAGCGTGGGGCAGGCGGGTAGCACCGGGGAGCTGTTTTTT. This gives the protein CASSVGQAGSTGELFF.

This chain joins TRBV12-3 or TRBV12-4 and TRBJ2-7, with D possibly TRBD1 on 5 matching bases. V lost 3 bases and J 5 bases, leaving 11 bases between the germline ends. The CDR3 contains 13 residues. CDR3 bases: TGTGCCAGCAGTTTGAAGGGGAACCACGAGCAGTACTTC. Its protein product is CASSLKGNHEQYF.

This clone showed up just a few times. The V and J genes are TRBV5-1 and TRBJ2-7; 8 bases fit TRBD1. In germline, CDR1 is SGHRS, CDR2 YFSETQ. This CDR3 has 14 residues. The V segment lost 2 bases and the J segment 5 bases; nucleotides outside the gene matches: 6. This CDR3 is CASSFDRGVHEQYF. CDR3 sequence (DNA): TGCGCCAGCAGCTTTGACAGGGGAGTCCACGAGCAGTACTTC.

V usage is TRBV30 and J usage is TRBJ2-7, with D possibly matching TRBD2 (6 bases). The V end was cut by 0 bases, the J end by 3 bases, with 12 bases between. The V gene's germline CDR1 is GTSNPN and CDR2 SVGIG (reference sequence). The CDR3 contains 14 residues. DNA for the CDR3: TGTGCCTGGAGTGTACTGGGACTGAGCTACGAGCAGTACTTC. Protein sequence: CAWSVLGLSYEQYF.

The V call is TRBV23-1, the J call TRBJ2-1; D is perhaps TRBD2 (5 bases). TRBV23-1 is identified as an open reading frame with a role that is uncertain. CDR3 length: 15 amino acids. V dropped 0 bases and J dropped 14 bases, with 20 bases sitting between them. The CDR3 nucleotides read TGCGCCAGCAGTCAATCGTACGACTCTCCCGTGACTAAGTTCTTC. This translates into CASSQSYDSPVTKFF.

The CDR3 is CAIRQDREQLEQYF. The CDR3 nucleotides are TGTGCCATCAGGCAGGACAGGGAGCAGCTCGAGCAGTACTTC. V is TRBV10-3 and J is TRBJ2-7, with 8 bases lining up with TRBD1. V shed 6 bases, J shed 6 bases, and the junction held 10 bases outside the gene matches. There are 14 residues in the CDR3. Germline CDR1 and CDR2: ENHRY and SYGVKD.

The CDR3 DNA reads as TGTGCCACCAGCAGGAGACTAGCCGGGGCGGTACACAATGAGCAGTTCTTC. Protein: CATSRRLAGAVHNEQFF. The V and J genes are TRBV15 and TRBJ2-1, with TRBD2 matching 7 bases. The CDR3 is 17 amino acids. Germline V gives CDR1 LNHNV, CDR2 YYDKDF (reference sequence). V lost 3 bases to trimming and J lost 5 bases; unmatched junction nucleotides: 13. Together with reference TRBV15 and TRBJ2-1, the CDR3 gives the full variable domain: DAMVIQNPRYQVTQFGKPVTLSCSQTLNHNVMYWYQQKSSQAPKLLFHYYDKDFNNEADTPDNFQSRRPNTSFCFLDIRSPGLGDTAMYLCATSRRLAGAVHNEQFFGPGTRLTVL.